These 16 T cell receptor beta chains came from one sample sequenced in a study of T cells in narcolepsy (dated by TCRdb to 2017 to 2018). Library generation was performed with the immunoSEQ multiplex PCR assay. TCRdb provides this immuneACCESS table in a form limited to in-frame rearrangements. Some clones are lacking; in checked studies, under half of them reflect an unresolved V gene, and why the rest are absent is not known. Recorded for this sample are around 28,000 clones; 78% of them occurred a single time. The ten largest clones take up 1.2% of the sample. Specimen: CD45RA- memory CD4+ T cells from PBMCs. The sample's cell subset or site label, in plain terms: memory T cells sorted ex vivo from peripheral blood. These receptors were obtained from a human donor with narcolepsy.

This clone was recorded only once. The gene calls are TRBV11-2 and TRBJ2-5, with D tentatively TRBD2 (6 bases). The CDR3 loop spans 15 amino acids. Trimming took 5 bases from V and 1 from J, leaving 14 bases between them. The germline gives CDR1 SGHAT, CDR2 FQNNGV. CDR3 residues: CASSPSGGPQETQYF. The CDR3 bases are TGTGCCAGCAGCCCCTCCGGGGGACCCCAAGAGACCCAGTACTTC.

The chain joins TRBV27 to TRBJ2-7; 10 bases map to TRBD2. Germline V CDR1 and CDR2: MNHEY, SMNVEV (reference sequence). V lost 5 bases, J lost 1 base, and 17 bases stayed unmatched. There are 19 residues in the CDR3. The CDR3 DNA sequence: TGTGCCAGCAGTCCCTCACAGGCCTTCAAGCGGGAGGGGTCCTACGAGCAGTACTTC. Residues: CASSPSQAFKREGSYEQYF.

The rearrangement links TRBV27 to TRBJ1-2, with D possibly matching TRBD1 (6 bases). The CDR3 loop spans 14 amino acids. Germline CDR1 is MNHEY and CDR2 is SMNVEV (reference sequence). V lost 6 bases and J lost 8, with 19 bases in between. CDR3: CASSPQGLPSGYTF. The CDR3 nucleotides are TGTGCCAGCAGCCCGCAGGGGCTGCCTAGCGGCTACACCTTC.

This sequence joins TRBV2 and TRBJ1-1; D remains unclear. Per germline, CDR1 SNHLY and CDR2 FYNNEI. The CDR3 consists of 14 residues. The V end was cut by 9 bases, the J end by 1 base, with 15 bases between. CDR3 region: CASGPNGRNTEAFF. DNA for the CDR3: TGTGCCAGTGGGCCTAATGGCAGGAACACTGAAGCTTTCTTT.

This chain connects TRBV5-6 to TRBJ2-7, with 10 bases lining up with TRBD2. The V gene's germline CDR1 is SGHDT and CDR2 YYEEEE. Germline trimming cut 3 bases from V and 4 bases from J; bases unmatched to any gene: 7. The CDR3 extends over 15 amino acids. The CDR3 spells CASSSLGTSEYEQYF. The DNA of the CDR3 is TGTGCCAGCAGCTCCCTGGGGACTAGCGAATACGAGCAGTACTTC.

The V gene is TRBV28, the J gene TRBJ1-5; maybe TRBD1 (5 bases). Trimming removed 5 bases from V and 7 bases from J, with 15 bases in between. The CDR3 length is 14 residues. Per germline, CDR1 MDHEN and CDR2 SYDVKM. CDR3 nucleotides: TGTGCCAGCAGTCTTTCCGATGGGGCGCAGCCCCAGCATTTT. Protein: CASSLSDGAQPQHF.

The V call is TRBV9, the J call TRBJ2-1, with D perhaps matching TRBD1 or TRBD2 (5 bases each). CDR1 is SGDLS and CDR2 is YYNGEE in the germline V gene. The CDR3 covers 15 residues. The V and J ends lost 0 bases and 0 bases respectively, with 7 bases between them. The CDR3 here is CASSVVGTSYNEQFF. The CDR3 nucleotides are TGTGCCAGCAGCGTAGTGGGGACCTCCTACAATGAGCAGTTCTTC.

The rearrangement uses TRBV5-8 and TRBJ2-1; D may be TRBD2 (5 bases). Trimming shortened V by 1 base and J by 14 bases, and 16 bases separated the two germline ends. Germline CDR1 reads SGHTS; CDR2 reads YDEGEE. This CDR3 comprises 13 residues. The CDR3 bases are TGTGCCAGCAGCTTGTGGGCTGCTACTAGGGAGTTCTTC. Protein product: CASSLWAATREFF.

The table lists this clone with a count of one. This rearrangement joins TRBV6-1 to TRBJ1-1; D is unclear. The germline V gene has CDR1 MNHNS and CDR2 SASEGT. V dropped 8 bases and J dropped 6 bases, with 13 bases sitting between them. The CDR3 runs 12 residues. In DNA, the CDR3 is TGTGCCAGCGCCCGTCGAGATGCTGAAGCTTTCTTT. This translates into CASARRDAEAFF.

The chain uses TRBV7-9 and TRBJ1-2, with 11 bases lining up with TRBD1. CDR1 is SEHNR, CDR2 FQNEAQ, per germline (reference sequence). The length of the CDR3 is 13 residues. The V and J ends lost 4 bases and 9 bases, in that order; junction bases with no gene match: 4. The CDR3 coding sequence is TGTGCCAGCAGCTCTAGGGACAGGGGGAGCTACACCTTC. It encodes CASSSRDRGSYTF.

The rearrangement links TRBV9 to TRBJ2-1; D is ambiguous. Deletions cut 0 bases from V and 9 bases from J, with 10 bases between. The CDR3 length is 13 residues. Germline loops: CDR1 SGDLS, CDR2 YYNGEE. The CDR3 sequence is CASSVVKGGEQFF. CDR3 nucleotides: TGTGCCAGCAGCGTAGTAAAGGGCGGTGAGCAGTTCTTC.

For the CDR3, the DNA is TGTGCCAGCAGCCAGACAGGTTATCATGGCTACACCTTC. As protein: CASSQTGYHGYTF. The V gene is TRBV6-1, the J gene TRBJ1-2; possible D gene TRBD1, 6 bases. Germline assignment: CDR1 MNHNS and CDR2 SASEGT. V gave up 6 bases and J gave up 6 bases, with 14 bases separating them. The CDR3 consists of 13 residues.

This chain joins TRBV6-1 and TRBJ1-2, with D hard to call. Germline loops: CDR1 MNHNS, CDR2 SASEGT. This CDR3 has 13 amino acids. V lost 4 bases and J lost 0, with 6 bases in between. The CDR3 DNA is TGTGCCAGCAGTGCCAGCCCTAACTATGGCTACACCTTC. Protein: CASSASPNYGYTF.

This sequence joins TRBV11-2 and TRBJ1-2, with 9 bases aligning to TRBD1. The CDR3 is made up of 13 amino acids. Germline lookup yields CDR1 SGHAT and CDR2 FQNNGV. V trimming: 5 bases; J trimming: 7 bases; junction bases outside the gene matches: 5. CDR3 amino acids: CASSEQGAVGYTF. As DNA, the CDR3 is TGTGCCAGCAGCGAACAGGGGGCCGTTGGCTACACCTTC. The full variable domain, its missing parts supplied by reference TRBV11-2 and TRBJ1-2, is EAGVAQSPRYKIIEKRQSVAFWCNPISGHATLYWYQQILGQGPKLLIQFQNNGVVDDSQLPKDRFSAERLKGVDSTLKIQPAKLEDSAVYLCASSEQGAVGYTFGSGTRLTVV.

On this clone itself: The germline gene is not matched at one end of the junction; a read error may be the cause. V is TRBV2 and J is TRBJ2-5, with 13 bases aligning to TRBD2. Germline V lookup: CDR1 SNHLY, CDR2 FYNNEI. This CDR3 comprises 14 residues. The CDR3 sequence: CASRETSGGSPLNF. The CDR3 bases are TGTGCCAGCAGGGAGACTAGCGGGGGGAGCCCCCTGAACTTC.

The genes are TRBV10-3 and TRBJ2-2, with 8 positions matching TRBD1. Germline CDR1 and CDR2: ENHRY and SYGVKD. With 6 bases clipped from V and 6 bases from J, the junction kept 6 bases outside the gene matches. This CDR3 comprises 14 residues. The CDR3 sequence: CAIRPDREAGELFF. The CDR3 DNA follows: TGTGCCATCAGACCGGACAGGGAGGCCGGGGAGCTGTTTTTT.